The clone carrying this T cell receptor (beta chain) has more than one count but fewer than ten. Its cognate antigen is unknown. The data originate from a study of post-analysis software for immune sequencing data. Study details: Multiple sclerosis in the patients followed relapsing-remitting, secondary progressive and progressive-relapsing courses. Whole-study findings and limits: Those samples that were prepared in the same batch co-clustered strongly by F measure. Patients showed TRBV5-6, TRBV5-1 and TRBV20-1 among several TRBV segments more frequent than in controls.

cDNA libraries for TCR beta contained unique molecular identifiers. T cells, about 0.9 to 10 million of them, yielded 500,000 to 600,000 cDNA molecules. TCRdb fed the PCR reads into MiXCR, producing one record per CDR3 protein. Altogether around 400,000 distinct CDR3 sequences are present, about 39% being singletons, with the ten largest covering about 8%. Germline V gene sequence: CDR1 DFQATT, CDR2 SNEGSKA (reference sequence). This CDR3 is 15 amino acids long. Trimming left V 6 bases short and J 0 bases short, with 15 bases between. This clonotype was obtained from a girl aged 2-9 years with multiple sclerosis. The specimen was blood. The chain combines TRBV20-1 with TRBJ2-4; tentatively, D is TRBD1 (5 bases). The CDR3 is CSAIRVELAKNIQYF. The CDR3 DNA sequence: TGCAGTGCGATCAGGGTTGAACTAGCCAAAAACATTCAGTACTTC.